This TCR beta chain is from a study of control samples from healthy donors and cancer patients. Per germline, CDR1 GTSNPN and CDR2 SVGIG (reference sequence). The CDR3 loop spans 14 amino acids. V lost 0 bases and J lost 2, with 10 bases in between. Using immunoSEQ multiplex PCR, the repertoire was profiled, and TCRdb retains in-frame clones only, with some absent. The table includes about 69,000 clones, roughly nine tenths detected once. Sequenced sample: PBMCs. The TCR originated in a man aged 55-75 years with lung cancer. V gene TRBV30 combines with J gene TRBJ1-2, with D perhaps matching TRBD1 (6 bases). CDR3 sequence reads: CAWSVPTGNYGYTF. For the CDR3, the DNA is TGTGCCTGGAGTGTCCCTACAGGGAACTATGGCTACACCTTC.